What follows are 21 T cell receptor beta chains derived from one specimen sequenced in a study of T cell changes during pregnancy in multiple sclerosis. Generated by immunoSEQ multiplex PCR, the TCRdb table keeps only in-frame clones and is missing some. The data show some 77,000 clones, about 92% seen once. Sample: peripheral blood, taken in the second trimester of pregnancy. These receptors originate from a female donor in good health, enrolled as a control in a pregnancy study.

The chain joins TRBV13 to TRBJ1-1; 9 nucleotides align to TRBD1. This CDR3 region has 18 residues. V was pared by 4 bases and J by 0 bases, with 12 bases of the junction left unmatched. Per the germline V gene, CDR1 is PRHDT and CDR2 is FYEKMQ (reference sequence). DNA of the CDR3: TGTGCCAGCAGCTCCTGTCCCCGGGACAGGGTGATGAACACTGAAGCTTTCTTT. It yields the protein CASSSCPRDRVMNTEAFF.

The V and J genes are TRBV7-3 and TRBJ1-1; TRBD1 matches 8 bases. J was trimmed by 5 bases and V by 4 bases; bases with no gene match: 3. The CDR3 is 13 residues long. Germline loops: CDR1 SGHTA, CDR2 FQGTGA. This CDR3 reads CASSSDRGTEAFF. The CDR3 nucleotides are TGTGCCAGCAGCTCCGACAGGGGTACTGAAGCTTTCTTT.

The rearrangement uses TRBV13 and TRBJ1-1, with 7 nucleotides matching TRBD1. CDR1 PRHDT and CDR2 FYEKMQ come from the germline V gene (reference sequence). The CDR3 is made up of 14 amino acids. The V and J ends lost 5 bases and 9 bases, in that order; junction bases with no gene match: 12. This chain's CDR3 is CASSLTGVPYKAFF. Here the CDR3 DNA reads TGTGCCAGCAGCCTTACAGGGGTTCCCTACAAAGCTTTCTTT.

This clone was seen a handful of times. The chain joins TRBV9 to TRBJ1-1; D possibly corresponds to TRBD1 (6 bases). Trimming stripped 3 bases from V and 5 bases from J, with 14 bases between. Germline lookup yields CDR1 SGDLS and CDR2 YYNGEE. The CDR3 extends over 14 amino acids. The CDR3: CASSAHRANTEAFF. In DNA form, the CDR3 reads TGTGCCAGCAGCGCACACAGGGCTAATACTGAAGCTTTCTTT.

This clone was picked up one time. V and J are TRBV6-1 and TRBJ2-7; D gene uncertain. CDR1 and CDR2 (germline): MNHNS, SASEGT. There are 14 residues in the CDR3. V was pared by 5 bases and J by 6 bases, with 17 bases between. CDR3 sequence (DNA): TGTGCCAGCAGTCCAACTCACGTTCGTTCCGAGCAGTACTTC. Protein sequence: CASSPTHVRSEQYF.

This sequence joins TRBV4-3 and TRBJ2-2; D possibly corresponds to TRBD2 (5 bases). This CDR3 is 15 amino acids long. Trimming removed 4 bases at V and 5 bases at J, with 14 bases between. The germline CDR1 and CDR2 sequences are LGHNA and YSLEER. CDR3 in DNA: TGCGCCAGCAGCCGAGGGTCGGGCGTAACCGGGGAGCTGTTTTTT. It is translated as CASSRGSGVTGELFF.

The chain recombines TRBV19 with TRBJ2-7; D is possibly TRBD2 (5 bases). The CDR3 length is 15 residues. Germline CDR1 is LNHDA and CDR2 is SQIVND (reference sequence). V dropped 1 base and J dropped 2 bases, with 12 bases sitting between them. CDR3 loop: CASSIAASSTYEQYF. The CDR3 coding sequence is TGTGCCAGTAGTATAGCGGCTAGCTCTACCTACGAGCAGTACTTC.

This chain uses TRBV7-2 with TRBJ2-5; D unresolved. Germline CDR1 and CDR2: SGHTA and FQGNSA. The V end lost 1 base, the J end lost 3 bases, and 6 bases lay between the germline ends. The CDR3 has 13 residues. The CDR3 bases are TGTGCCAGCAGCTTAGTCCGGGAAGAGACCCAGTACTTC. It translates to CASSLVREETQYF.

Regarding this clone: A read error may account for a junction end that differs from germline. The V call is TRBV19, the J call TRBJ1-1; D remains unclear. CDR3 size: 14 residues. Germline lookup yields CDR1 LNHDA and CDR2 SQIVND (reference sequence). CDR3 DNA: TGTGCCAGTAGTATAGTTTCGGGAAGTACTGAAGCTTTCTTC. It yields the protein CASSIVSGSTEAFF.

This clone was seen once. The genes are TRBV6-6 and TRBJ1-5, with D possibly being TRBD1 (5 bases). The CDR3 runs to 16 residues. V was pared by 4 bases and J by 5 bases, with 18 bases between. Germline V lookup: CDR1 MNHNY, CDR2 SVGAGI (reference sequence). CDR3 residues: CASSSLGQGGDQPQHF. The DNA for the CDR3 is TGTGCCAGCAGTTCCCTAGGGCAGGGAGGCGATCAGCCCCAGCATTTT.

J is TRBJ1-5 and V is TRBV7-6, with D uncertain. This CDR3 is built from 17 residues. CDR1 is SGHVS and CDR2 is FNYEAQ in the germline V gene. The ends were cut back, 1 base at V and 1 base at J, with 14 bases in the middle. The CDR3 region has the DNA TGTGCCAGCAGCTTAGGTTTGGGTACTACAAGCAATCAGCCCCAGCATTTT. Encoded protein: CASSLGLGTTSNQPQHF. The full variable domain, with the rest looked up from reference TRBV7-6 and TRBJ1-5, is GAGVSQSPRYKVTKRGQDVALRCDPISGHVSLYWYRQALGQGPEFLTYFNYEAQQDKSGLPNDRFSAERPEGSISTLTIQRTEQRDSAMYRCASSLGLGTTSNQPQHFGDGTRLSIL.

V gene TRBV18 combines with J gene TRBJ2-1; tentatively, D is TRBD2 (5 bases). V was cut by 6 bases and J by 7 bases, with 13 bases left in between. The CDR3 extends over 13 amino acids. Germline V gives CDR1 KGHSH, CDR2 LQKENI. This CDR3 is CASSPLGGNEQFF. The CDR3 coding sequence is TGTGCCAGCTCCCCATTAGGAGGAAATGAGCAGTTCTTC.

The rearrangement links TRBV6-1 to TRBJ1-2, with 8 nucleotides matching TRBD1. Germline V lookup: CDR1 MNHNS, CDR2 SASEGT. The V gene end was trimmed by 6 bases and the J gene end by 2 bases; junction bases not matched to a gene: 5. This CDR3 region has 14 residues. CDR3 nucleotide sequence: TGTGCCAGCAGCCGGGACAGGTTAAACTATGGCTACACCTTC. It encodes CASSRDRLNYGYTF.

V and J are TRBV4-3 and TRBJ1-2; 11 nucleotides agree with TRBD1. Trimming took 5 bases from V and 8 from J; bases not matched to a gene: 16. CDR1 and CDR2 from the germline V gene are LGHNA and YSLEER. The CDR3 has 17 residues. This chain's CDR3 is CASSVSIQGQGARGYTF. DNA for the CDR3: TGCGCCAGCAGCGTCAGTATCCAAGGACAGGGGGCGAGGGGCTACACCTTC.

The genes are TRBV7-2 and TRBJ1-2; weak D call: TRBD1 (6 bases). CDR1 SGHTA and CDR2 FQGNSA come from the germline V gene. The CDR3 loop spans 12 amino acids. The V and J ends lost 5 bases and 5 bases respectively, with 9 bases between them. The CDR3 DNA reads as TGTGCCAGCAGCCTGGACAGATATGGCTACACCTTC. It encodes CASSLDRYGYTF.

The rearrangement joins TRBV19 to TRBJ2-7; 7 nucleotides match TRBD2. J was trimmed by 2 bases and V by 3 bases; bases with no gene match: 4. The CDR3 consists of 14 residues. CDR1 LNHDA and CDR2 SQIVND come from the germline V gene (reference sequence). CDR3 DNA: TGTGCCAGTAGTATTTGGGGGGGAGCCTACGAGCAGTACTTC. It yields the protein CASSIWGGAYEQYF.

This chain links TRBV28 with TRBJ1-6, with D unclear. Trimming shortened V by 6 bases and J by 10 bases, and 13 bases separated the two germline ends. Germline V gene lookup returns CDR1 MDHEN and CDR2 SYDVKM. This CDR3 has 13 amino acids. The CDR3 DNA is TGTGCCAGCAGAAGGGAGGGCCCCTCACCCCTCCACTTT. Translation gives CASRREGPSPLHF.

The gene calls are TRBV9 and TRBJ1-5, with D uncertain. In germline, CDR1 is SGDLS, CDR2 YYNGEE. CDR3 length: 14 residues. Deletions cut 2 bases from V and 11 bases from J, with 17 bases between. The chain's CDR3 is CASSVSDLFTAQHF. Written as DNA, the CDR3 is TGTGCCAGCAGCGTCTCGGACTTGTTTACGGCCCAGCATTTT.

The chain recombines TRBV5-4 with TRBJ1-2; TRBD1 agrees at 7 bases. V dropped 4 bases and J dropped 4; count of bases not matched to a gene: 4. Germline V CDR1 and CDR2: SGHNT, YYREEE (reference sequence). CDR3 length: 13 amino acids. In DNA form, the CDR3 reads TGTGCCAGCAGCGGGGACAGAATCTATGGCTACACCTTC. This gives the protein CASSGDRIYGYTF.

The sample holds one count of this clone. The V and J genes are TRBV7-2 and TRBJ1-2; weak D call: TRBD1 (6 bases). V lost 1 base and J lost 6, with 9 bases in between. Germline values: CDR1 SGHTA, CDR2 FQGNSA. This CDR3 has 13 residues. The CDR3 protein is CASSLDRAHGYTF. The CDR3 coding sequence is TGTGCCAGCAGCTTAGACAGGGCGCATGGCTACACCTTC.

This clone appeared once. The chain employs TRBV5-1 and TRBJ1-5; 8 nucleotides agree with TRBD1. Germline CDR1 SGHRS, CDR2 YFSETQ. Trimming cost V 0 bases and J 1 base; bases outside gene matches: 12. The CDR3 consists of 19 residues. The CDR3 DNA follows: TGCGCCAGCAGCTTGGCTCAAGTGACAGGGGAGGGGAGCAATCAGCCCCAGCATTTT. Residues: CASSLAQVTGEGSNQPQHF.